Below, 20 T cell receptor beta chains from the same sample are listed, as sequenced in a study of T cell responses to AZD1222 COVID-19 vaccine. The repertoire was sequenced with immunoSEQ multiplex PCR; TCRdb's copy has only in-frame clones and lacks some. The table shows over 100,000 clones, with more than 75% occurring only once. Specimen: peripheral blood, collected on day 0 of AZD1222 vaccination. The receptors were sampled from an adult in good health.

The rearrangement links TRBV6-6 to TRBJ2-1, with D tentatively TRBD2 (7 bases). The germline V gene has CDR1 MNHNY and CDR2 SVGAGI (reference sequence). The V end lost 2 bases, the J end lost 3 bases, and 14 bases lay between the germline ends. This CDR3 is 16 amino acids long. The CDR3 sequence: CASSYPRGASYNEQFF. Written as DNA, the CDR3 is TGTGCCAGCAGTTACCCCCGGGGGGCTAGCTACAATGAGCAGTTCTTC.

The rearrangement joins TRBV5-1 to TRBJ2-5; D could derive from TRBD1 or TRBD2 (5 bases each). Germline CDR1 reads SGHRS; CDR2 reads YFSETQ. V was pared by 3 bases and J by 0 bases, with 15 bases between. The CDR3 sequence is 16 residues long. The CDR3 region is CASSWGIEPYQETQYF. CDR3 in DNA: TGCGCCAGCAGCTGGGGGATAGAACCGTACCAAGAGACCCAGTACTTC.

The CDR3 loop is CASSPRGGVLEKLFF. Written as DNA, the CDR3 is TGTGCCAGCAGCCCAAGGGGGGGGGTGCTTGAAAAACTGTTTTTT. V is TRBV27 and J is TRBJ1-4; TRBD1 is a possible D gene (6 bases). CDR1 and CDR2 from the germline V gene are MNHEY and SMNVEV (reference sequence). CDR3 size: 15 residues. Trimming shortened V by 6 bases and J by 7 bases, and 18 bases separated the two germline ends.

The rearrangement links TRBV6-2 or TRBV6-3 to TRBJ1-5, with D tentatively TRBD1 (6 bases). Trimming removed 3 bases from V and 6 bases from J, with 12 bases in between. This CDR3 has 14 amino acids. Germline V gene sequence: CDR1 MNHEY, CDR2 SVGEGT. The CDR3 reads CASSYSDSSQPQHF. DNA for the CDR3: TGTGCCAGCAGTTATTCGGACAGCTCTCAGCCCCAGCATTTT.

The chain links TRBV27 to TRBJ2-3; D might be TRBD2 (7 bases). The CDR3 extends over 14 amino acids. From germline, CDR1 is MNHEY and CDR2 SMNVEV (reference sequence). V shed 2 bases and J shed 5 bases, with 11 bases lying between them. CDR3 bases: TGTGCCAGCAGTTTACCAGGGGAGGGAGATACGCAGTATTTT. Its translation is CASSLPGEGDTQYF.

This chain uses TRBV4-3 with TRBJ2-7; D is unresolved. The CDR3 consists of 13 residues. The V gene's germline CDR1 is LGHNA and CDR2 YSLEER. V was pared by 1 base and J by 3 bases, with 7 bases between. The CDR3 nucleotides read TGCGCCAGCAGCCAAGTGATAAACTACGAGCAGTACTTC. Amino acids: CASSQVINYEQYF.

This chain links TRBV6-5 with TRBJ2-2; 7 nucleotides match TRBD2. Germline V gene sequence: CDR1 MNHEY, CDR2 SVGAGI. The V segment lost 6 bases and the J segment 6 bases; nucleotides outside the gene matches: 10. CDR3 length: 15 residues. This CDR3 reads CASSKPWGGSGELFF. DNA for the CDR3: TGTGCCAGCAGCAAACCTTGGGGGGGGTCCGGGGAGCTGTTTTTT.

This sequence joins TRBV10-3 and TRBJ1-1; D unresolved. CDR1 ENHRY and CDR2 SYGVKD come from the germline V gene. This CDR3 is 12 amino acids long. Trimming took 0 bases from V and 8 from J, leaving 7 bases between them. The CDR3 DNA reads TGTGCCATCAGTGAGTCGATAAGGGAAGCTTTCTTT. Amino acids: CAISESIREAFF.

The J gene is TRBJ2-7, the V gene TRBV10-3; 9 bases are shared with TRBD1. Germline CDR1 and CDR2: ENHRY and SYGVKD. V was clipped by 10 bases and J by 4 bases; unmatched bases: 8. The CDR3 has 13 amino acids. CDR3 sequence reads: CATFTGGKYEQYF. Written as DNA, the CDR3 is TGTGCCACCTTTACAGGGGGCAAGTACGAGCAGTACTTC.

This clone has a single count. The chain couples TRBV6-5 to TRBJ1-5; D uncertain. The germline gives CDR1 MNHEY, CDR2 SVGAGI. There are 11 residues in the CDR3. V lost 10 bases to trimming and J lost 3 bases, with 7 bases between them. CDR3 sequence reads: CATGPNQPQHF. CDR3 DNA sequence: TGTGCCACCGGGCCCAATCAGCCCCAGCATTTT.

This chain uses TRBV28 with TRBJ1-5; 7 nucleotides line up with TRBD1. The V gene's germline CDR1 is MDHEN and CDR2 SYDVKM. This CDR3 has 16 amino acids. V trimming: 5 bases; J trimming: 5 bases; junction bases outside the gene matches: 12. CDR3 region: CASSPRGQRAYQPQHF. CDR3 coding DNA: TGTGCCAGCAGTCCCCGGGGACAGCGAGCCTATCAGCCCCAGCATTTT.

The chain is built from TRBV7-9 and TRBJ1-2; D call uncertain. The germline V and J ends were trimmed by 0 bases and 4 bases, with 12 bases remaining between them. The CDR3 has 15 amino acids. The germline CDR1 and CDR2 sequences are SEHNR and FQNEAQ (reference sequence). CDR3 bases: TGTGCCAGCAGCTTAGCTGAGGTCCGGAGCTATGGCTACACCTTC. This gives the protein CASSLAEVRSYGYTF.

The genes are TRBV3-1 (or the pseudogene TRBV3-2) and TRBJ1-1; no firm D call. Trimming pared 1 base from V and 4 bases from J, leaving 7 bases between. The CDR3 has 13 residues. Looked up from germline, CDR1 is LGHDT and CDR2 is YNNKEL (reference sequence). For the CDR3, the DNA is TGTGCCAGCAGCCAAGTATTCGGCACTGAAGCTTTCTTT. Protein product: CASSQVFGTEAFF.

Here the CDR3 reads CASSQDQTRGWRGNQPQHF. The CDR3 region has the DNA TGTGCCAGCAGCCAAGATCAAACTAGGGGCTGGCGGGGCAATCAGCCCCAGCATTTT. The chain uses TRBV3-1 (or the pseudogene TRBV3-2) and TRBJ1-5; tentatively, D is TRBD1 (5 bases). The CDR3 runs 19 residues. The V and J ends lost 0 bases and 2 bases respectively, with 20 bases between them. Germline CDR1 LGHDT, CDR2 YNNKEL (reference sequence).

The rearrangement joins TRBV3-1 (or the pseudogene TRBV3-2) to TRBJ2-3, with 11 bases that match TRBD1. V shed 2 bases and J 6 bases; nucleotides not matched to a gene: 4. The CDR3 runs to 15 residues. Looked up from germline, CDR1 is LGHDT and CDR2 is YNNKEL (reference sequence). CDR3 loop: CASSQTGTGGDTQYF. The CDR3, as DNA: TGTGCCAGCAGCCAAACCGGGACAGGGGGGGATACGCAGTATTTT.

The chain employs TRBV5-5 and TRBJ1-3; TRBD1 matches at 7 bases. The length of the CDR3 is 15 residues. Losses at the gene ends were 4 bases for V and 4 bases for J; bases not matched to a gene: 8. Germline CDR1 is SGHKS and CDR2 is YYEKEE (reference sequence). CDR3 in DNA: TGTGCCAGCAGCGCCGAGGGGGCGCCGGGAAACACCATATATTTT. Its protein product is CASSAEGAPGNTIYF.

The V and J genes are TRBV18 and TRBJ1-2, with D maybe TRBD1 (6 bases). The CDR3 totals 13 residues. Germline values: CDR1 KGHSH, CDR2 LQKENI. Trimming removed 1 base at V and 8 bases at J, with 11 bases between. As DNA, the CDR3 is TGTGCCAGCTCACCACTGGGGGCCCACGGCTACACCTTC. Its protein is CASSPLGAHGYTF.

This clone was found once. The chain joins TRBV7-9 to TRBJ1-6, with D maybe TRBD1 (5 bases). Germline V gene sequence: CDR1 SEHNR, CDR2 FQNEAQ (reference sequence). The CDR3 is 11 amino acids. V shed 5 bases and J shed 14 bases, with 10 bases lying between them. The CDR3 DNA follows: TGTGCCAGCAGCGCCGGGACCACCCTCCACTTT. Translated: CASSAGTTLHF.

This chain links TRBV10-3 with TRBJ1-2; 12 nucleotides line up with TRBD1. This CDR3 spans 17 amino acids. V was pared by 0 bases and J by 4 bases, with 6 bases of the junction left unmatched. Germline V gene data show CDR1 as ENHRY and CDR2 as SYGVKD. The CDR3 DNA is TGTGCCATCAGTGAGTCTGTGGGACAGGGGGCCTTCTATGGCTACACCTTC. It yields the protein CAISESVGQGAFYGYTF.

Only a few counts were recorded for this clone. V and J are TRBV29-1 and TRBJ1-1; D gene unclear. Germline V gene data show CDR1 as SQVTM and CDR2 as ANQGSEA. The CDR3 contains 11 residues. Trimming stripped 5 bases from V and 0 bases from J, with 4 bases between. CDR3 sequence (DNA): TGCAGCGTTATGGTGAACACTGAAGCTTTCTTT. Residues: CSVMVNTEAFF.